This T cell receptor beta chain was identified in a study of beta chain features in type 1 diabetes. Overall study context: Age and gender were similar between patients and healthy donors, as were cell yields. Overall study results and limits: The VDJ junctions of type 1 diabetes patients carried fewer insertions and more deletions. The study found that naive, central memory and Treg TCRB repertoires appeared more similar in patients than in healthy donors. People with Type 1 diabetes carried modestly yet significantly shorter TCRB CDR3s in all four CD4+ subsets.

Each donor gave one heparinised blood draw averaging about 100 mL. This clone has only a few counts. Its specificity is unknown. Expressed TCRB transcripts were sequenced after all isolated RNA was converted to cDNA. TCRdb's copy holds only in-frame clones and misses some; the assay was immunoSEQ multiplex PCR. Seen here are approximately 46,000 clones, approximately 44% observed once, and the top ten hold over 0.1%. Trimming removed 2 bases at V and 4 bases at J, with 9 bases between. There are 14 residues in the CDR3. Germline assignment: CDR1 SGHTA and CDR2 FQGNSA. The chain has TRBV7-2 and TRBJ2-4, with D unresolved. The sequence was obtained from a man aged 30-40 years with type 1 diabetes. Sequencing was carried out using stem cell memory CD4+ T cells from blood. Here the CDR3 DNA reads TGTGCCAGCAGCTTAACCATCGGTAAAAACATTCAGTACTTC. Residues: CASSLTIGKNIQYF.